The present entry profiles one T cell receptor (beta chain) with its context. Here immunoSEQ multiplex PCR was the method, and the copy in TCRdb shows in-frame clones only, minus some. This table has fewer than 300,000 clones, around nine tenths appearing once. Assignments of participants to cohorts depended upon their own reported clinical history. This sample was taken from a study of blood T cell repertoires in COVID-19. Study-level background: The United States, Italy and Spain supplied acute and convalescent COVID-19 samples.

The receptor's source is a woman aged 30 to 39 who had recovered from COVID-19. Material for sequencing was PBMCs or T cells enriched from blood (not recorded which).

CDR3 coding DNA: TGTGCCAGCTCCCCTAGGAATGGGGGGGGCCAGCCCCAGCATTTT. Protein: CASSPRNGGGQPQHF. J is TRBJ1-5 and V is TRBV18, with D possibly TRBD1 on 6 matching bases. V was trimmed by 6 bases and J by 7 bases, leaving 19 bases between them. Germline V gives CDR1 KGHSH, CDR2 LQKENI. The CDR3 spans 15 residues.